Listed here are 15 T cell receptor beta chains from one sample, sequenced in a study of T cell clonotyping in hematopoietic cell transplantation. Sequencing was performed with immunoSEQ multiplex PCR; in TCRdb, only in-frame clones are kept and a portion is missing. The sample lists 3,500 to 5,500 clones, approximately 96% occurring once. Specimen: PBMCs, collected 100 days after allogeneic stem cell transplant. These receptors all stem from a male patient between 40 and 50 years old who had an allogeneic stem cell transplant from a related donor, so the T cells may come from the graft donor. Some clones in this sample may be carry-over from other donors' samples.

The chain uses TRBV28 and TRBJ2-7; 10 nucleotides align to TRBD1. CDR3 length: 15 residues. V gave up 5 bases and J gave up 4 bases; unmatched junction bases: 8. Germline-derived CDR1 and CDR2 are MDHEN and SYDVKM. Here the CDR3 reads CASSGPGQGRYEQYF. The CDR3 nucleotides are TGTGCCAGCAGTGGACCGGGACAGGGGAGGTACGAGCAGTACTTC.

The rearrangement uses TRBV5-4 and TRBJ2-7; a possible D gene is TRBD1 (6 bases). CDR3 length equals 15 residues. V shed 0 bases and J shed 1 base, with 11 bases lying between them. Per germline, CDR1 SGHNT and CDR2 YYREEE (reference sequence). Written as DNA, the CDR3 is TGTGCCAGCAGCTTGGAACAGGGAAGGTCCTACGAGCAGTACTTC. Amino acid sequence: CASSLEQGRSYEQYF. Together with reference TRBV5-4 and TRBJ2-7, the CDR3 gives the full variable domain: ETGVTQSPTHLIKTRGQQVTLRCSSQSGHNTVSWYQQALGQGPQFIFQYYREEENGRGNFPPRFSGLQFPNYSSELNVNALELDDSALYLCASSLEQGRSYEQYFGPGTRLTVT.

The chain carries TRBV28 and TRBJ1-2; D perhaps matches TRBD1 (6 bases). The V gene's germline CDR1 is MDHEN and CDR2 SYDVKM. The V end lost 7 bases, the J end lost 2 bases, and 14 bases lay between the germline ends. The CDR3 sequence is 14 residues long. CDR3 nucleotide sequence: TGTGCCAGCAATAACCCCGGACAGAACTATGGCTACACCTTC. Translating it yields CASNNPGQNYGYTF.

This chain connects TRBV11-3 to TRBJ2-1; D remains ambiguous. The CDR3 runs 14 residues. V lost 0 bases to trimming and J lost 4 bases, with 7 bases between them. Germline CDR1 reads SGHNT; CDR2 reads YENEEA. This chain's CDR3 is CASSLDWRYNEQFF. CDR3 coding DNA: TGTGCCAGCAGCTTAGATTGGAGATACAATGAGCAGTTCTTC.

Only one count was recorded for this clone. CDR3 in amino acids: CASVDRESYEQYF. The CDR3 DNA is TGTGCCAGCGTCGACAGGGAAAGCTACGAGCAGTACTTC. The V and J genes are TRBV5-4 and TRBJ2-7; 7 nucleotides line up with TRBD1. Trimming removed 7 bases from V and 3 bases from J; junction bases left unmatched: 7. The CDR3 consists of 13 residues. Germline values: CDR1 SGHNT, CDR2 YYREEE (reference sequence).

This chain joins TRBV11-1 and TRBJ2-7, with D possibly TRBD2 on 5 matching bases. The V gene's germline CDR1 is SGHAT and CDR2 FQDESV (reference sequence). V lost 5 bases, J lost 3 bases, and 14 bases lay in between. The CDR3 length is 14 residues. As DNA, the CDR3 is TGTGCCAGCAGCAAGCGAGCAGGACTCTACGAGCAGTACTTC. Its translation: CASSKRAGLYEQYF.

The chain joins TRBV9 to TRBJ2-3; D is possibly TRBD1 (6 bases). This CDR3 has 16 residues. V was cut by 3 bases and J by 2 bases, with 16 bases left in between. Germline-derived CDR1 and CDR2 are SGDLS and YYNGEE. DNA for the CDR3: TGTGCCAGCAGCGCTCGCCGGGACACGTCCACAGATACGCAGTATTTT. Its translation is CASSARRDTSTDTQYF.

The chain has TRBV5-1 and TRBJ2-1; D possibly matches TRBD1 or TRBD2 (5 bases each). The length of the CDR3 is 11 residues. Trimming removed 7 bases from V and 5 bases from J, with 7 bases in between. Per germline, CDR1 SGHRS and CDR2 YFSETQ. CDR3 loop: CASGGDNEQFF. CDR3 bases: TGCGCCAGCGGGGGTGACAATGAGCAGTTCTTC.

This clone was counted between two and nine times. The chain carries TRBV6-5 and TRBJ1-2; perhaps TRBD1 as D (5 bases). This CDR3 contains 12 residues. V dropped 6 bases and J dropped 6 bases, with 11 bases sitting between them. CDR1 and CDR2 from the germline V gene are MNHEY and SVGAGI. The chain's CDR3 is CASSLGGDGYTF. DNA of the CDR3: TGTGCCAGCAGCTTGGGGGGGGATGGCTACACCTTC.

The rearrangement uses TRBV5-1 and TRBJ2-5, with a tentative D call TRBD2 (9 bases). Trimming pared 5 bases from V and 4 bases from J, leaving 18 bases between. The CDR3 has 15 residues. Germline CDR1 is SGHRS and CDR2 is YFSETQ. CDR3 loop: CASSSTSGQGETQYF. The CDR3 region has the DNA TGCGCCAGCAGTTCGACTAGCGGACAGGGAGAGACCCAGTACTTC.

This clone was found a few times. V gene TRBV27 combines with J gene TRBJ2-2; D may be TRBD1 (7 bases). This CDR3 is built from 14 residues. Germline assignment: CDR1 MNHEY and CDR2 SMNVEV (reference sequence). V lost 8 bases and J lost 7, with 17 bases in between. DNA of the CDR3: TGTGCCAGCGGGGGGACAGCTCAGGTCGGGGAGCTGTTTTTT. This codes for CASGGTAQVGELFF.

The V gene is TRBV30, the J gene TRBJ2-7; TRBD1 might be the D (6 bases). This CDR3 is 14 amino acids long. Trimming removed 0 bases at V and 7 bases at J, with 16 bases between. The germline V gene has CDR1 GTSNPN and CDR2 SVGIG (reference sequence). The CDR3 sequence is CAWSVLLGAREQYF. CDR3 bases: TGTGCCTGGAGTGTACTGCTGGGGGCGAGGGAGCAGTACTTC.

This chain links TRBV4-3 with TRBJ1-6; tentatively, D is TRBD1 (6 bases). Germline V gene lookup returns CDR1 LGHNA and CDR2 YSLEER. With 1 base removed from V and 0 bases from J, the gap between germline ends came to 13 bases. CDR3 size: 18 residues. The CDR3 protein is CASSQGQGYSSYNSPLHF. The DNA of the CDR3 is TGCGCCAGCAGCCAAGGGCAGGGGTACAGCTCCTATAATTCACCCCTCCACTTT.

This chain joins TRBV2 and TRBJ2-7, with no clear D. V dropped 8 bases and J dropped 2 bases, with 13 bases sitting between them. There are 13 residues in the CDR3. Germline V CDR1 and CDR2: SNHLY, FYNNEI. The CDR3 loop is CASAPSGPYEQYF. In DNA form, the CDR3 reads TGTGCCAGCGCCCCCTCAGGTCCCTACGAGCAGTACTTC.

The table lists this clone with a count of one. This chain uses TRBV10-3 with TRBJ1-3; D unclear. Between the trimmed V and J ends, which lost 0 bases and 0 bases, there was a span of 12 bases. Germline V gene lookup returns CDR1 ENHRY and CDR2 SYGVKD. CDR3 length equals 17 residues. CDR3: CAISESLLWLSGNTIYF. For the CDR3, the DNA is TGTGCCATCAGTGAGTCACTTCTCTGGCTCTCTGGAAACACCATATATTTT.